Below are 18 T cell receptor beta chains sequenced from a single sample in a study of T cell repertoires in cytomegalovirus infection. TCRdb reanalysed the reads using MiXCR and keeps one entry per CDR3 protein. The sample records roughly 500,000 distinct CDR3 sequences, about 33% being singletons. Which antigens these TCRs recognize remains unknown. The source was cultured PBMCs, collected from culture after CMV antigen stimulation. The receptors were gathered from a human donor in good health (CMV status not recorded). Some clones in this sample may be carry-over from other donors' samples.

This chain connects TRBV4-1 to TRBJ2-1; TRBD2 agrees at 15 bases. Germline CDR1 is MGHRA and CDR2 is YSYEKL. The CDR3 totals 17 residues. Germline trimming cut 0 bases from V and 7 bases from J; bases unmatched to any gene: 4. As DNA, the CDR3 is TGCGCCAGCAGCCAAGATTTCGGGACTAGCGGGAGGAATGAGCAGTTCTTC. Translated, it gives CASSQDFGTSGRNEQFF.

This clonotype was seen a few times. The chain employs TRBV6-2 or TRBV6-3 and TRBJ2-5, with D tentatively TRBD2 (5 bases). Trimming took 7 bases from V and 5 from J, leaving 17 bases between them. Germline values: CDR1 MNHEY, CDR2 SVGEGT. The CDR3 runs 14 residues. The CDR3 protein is CASTPAPGVETQYF. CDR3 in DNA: TGTGCCAGCACTCCGGCCCCCGGGGTCGAGACCCAGTACTTC.

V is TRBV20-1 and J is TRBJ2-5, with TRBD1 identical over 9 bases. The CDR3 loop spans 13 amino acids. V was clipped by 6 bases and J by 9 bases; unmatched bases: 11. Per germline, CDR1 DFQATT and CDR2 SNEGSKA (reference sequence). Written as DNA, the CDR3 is TGCAGTGCAAGGACAGGGGCCTTTGGGCCCCAGTACTTC. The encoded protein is CSARTGAFGPQYF.

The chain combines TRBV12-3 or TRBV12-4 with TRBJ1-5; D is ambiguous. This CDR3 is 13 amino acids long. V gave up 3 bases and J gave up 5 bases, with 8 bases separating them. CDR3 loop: CASSFKVYQPQHF. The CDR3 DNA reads TGTGCCAGCAGTTTTAAAGTTTATCAGCCCCAGCATTTT.

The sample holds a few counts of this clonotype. The CDR3 region is CASSYSGGRYTEAFF. The DNA for the CDR3 is TGTGCCAGCAGTTACTCGGGCGGTAGATACACTGAAGCTTTCTTT. This chain links TRBV6-8 with TRBJ1-1; D is unclear. V was clipped by 0 bases and J by 3 bases, with 11 bases between them. The CDR3 length is 15 residues. CDR1 is MNHGY and CDR2 is SAAAGT in the germline V gene.

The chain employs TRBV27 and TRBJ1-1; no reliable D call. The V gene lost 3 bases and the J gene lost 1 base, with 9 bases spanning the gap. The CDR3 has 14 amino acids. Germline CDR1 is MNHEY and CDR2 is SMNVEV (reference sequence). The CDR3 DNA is TGTGCCAGCAGTTTTTTATCGGGGAACACTGAAGCTTTCTTT. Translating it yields CASSFLSGNTEAFF.

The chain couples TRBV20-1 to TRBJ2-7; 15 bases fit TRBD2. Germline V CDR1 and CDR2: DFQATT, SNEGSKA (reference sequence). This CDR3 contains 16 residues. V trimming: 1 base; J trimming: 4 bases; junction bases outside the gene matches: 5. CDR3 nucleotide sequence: TGCAGTGCTAGAGCTGCCGGGACTAGCGGGGGGTACGAGCAGTACTTC. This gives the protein CSARAAGTSGGYEQYF.

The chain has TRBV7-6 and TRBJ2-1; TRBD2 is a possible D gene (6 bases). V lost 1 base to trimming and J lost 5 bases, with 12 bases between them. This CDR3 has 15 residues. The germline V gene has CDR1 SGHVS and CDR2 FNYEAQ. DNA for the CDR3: TGTGCCAGCAGCTTAGTCCTTGGCGGGGACAATGAGCAGTTCTTC. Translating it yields CASSLVLGGDNEQFF.

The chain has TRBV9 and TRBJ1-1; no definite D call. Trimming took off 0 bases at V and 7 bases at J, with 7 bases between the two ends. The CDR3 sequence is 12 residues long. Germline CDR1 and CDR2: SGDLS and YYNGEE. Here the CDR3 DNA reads TGTGCCAGCAGCGTAGCGGCAGGTGAAGCTTTCTTT. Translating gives CASSVAAGEAFF.

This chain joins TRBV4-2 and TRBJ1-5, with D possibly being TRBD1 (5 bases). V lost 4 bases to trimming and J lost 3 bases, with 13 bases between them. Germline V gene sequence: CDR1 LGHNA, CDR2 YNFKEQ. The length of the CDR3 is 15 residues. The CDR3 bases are TGTGCCAGCAGCCTCGAGTCAGGGACCAATCAGCCCCAGCATTTT. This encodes CASSLESGTNQPQHF.

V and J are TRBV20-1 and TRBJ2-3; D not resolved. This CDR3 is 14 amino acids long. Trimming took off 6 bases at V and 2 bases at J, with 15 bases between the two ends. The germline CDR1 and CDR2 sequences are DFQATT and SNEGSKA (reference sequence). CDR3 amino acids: CSASRRVITDTQYF. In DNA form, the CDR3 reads TGCAGTGCCAGCCGCCGGGTTATCACAGATACGCAGTATTTT.

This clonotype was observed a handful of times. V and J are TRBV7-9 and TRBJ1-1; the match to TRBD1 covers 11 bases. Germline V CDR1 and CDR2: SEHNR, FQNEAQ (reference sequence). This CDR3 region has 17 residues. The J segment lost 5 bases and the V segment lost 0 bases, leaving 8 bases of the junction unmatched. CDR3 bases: TGTGCCAGCAGCTTAGCCCGGACAGGGGGCCGGGGGACTGAAGCTTTCTTT. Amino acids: CASSLARTGGRGTEAFF.

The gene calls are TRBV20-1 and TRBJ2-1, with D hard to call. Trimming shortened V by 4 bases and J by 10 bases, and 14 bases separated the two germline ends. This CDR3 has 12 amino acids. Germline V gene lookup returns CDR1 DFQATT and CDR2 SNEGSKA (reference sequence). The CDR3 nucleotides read TGCAGTGCTACCCGGACCTCCGTGGAGCAGTTCTTC. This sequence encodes CSATRTSVEQFF.

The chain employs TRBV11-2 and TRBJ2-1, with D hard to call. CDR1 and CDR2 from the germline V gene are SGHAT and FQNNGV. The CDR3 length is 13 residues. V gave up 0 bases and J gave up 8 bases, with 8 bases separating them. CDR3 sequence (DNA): TGTGCCAGCAGCTTAGATCATGGCTATGAGCAGTTCTTC. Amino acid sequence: CASSLDHGYEQFF.

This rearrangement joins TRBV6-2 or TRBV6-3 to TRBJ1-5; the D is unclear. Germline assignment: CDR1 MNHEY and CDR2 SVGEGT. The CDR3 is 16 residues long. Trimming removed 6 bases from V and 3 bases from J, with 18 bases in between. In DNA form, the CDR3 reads TGTGCCAGCAGGAGAGCGGGCGGCCAGCTCAATCAGCCCCAGCATTTT. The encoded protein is CASRRAGGQLNQPQHF.

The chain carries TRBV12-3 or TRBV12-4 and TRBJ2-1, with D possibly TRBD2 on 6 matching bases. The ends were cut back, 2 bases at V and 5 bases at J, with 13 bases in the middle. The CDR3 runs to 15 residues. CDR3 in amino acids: CASSLWREANNEQFF. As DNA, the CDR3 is TGTGCCAGCAGTTTATGGCGGGAAGCTAACAATGAGCAGTTCTTC.

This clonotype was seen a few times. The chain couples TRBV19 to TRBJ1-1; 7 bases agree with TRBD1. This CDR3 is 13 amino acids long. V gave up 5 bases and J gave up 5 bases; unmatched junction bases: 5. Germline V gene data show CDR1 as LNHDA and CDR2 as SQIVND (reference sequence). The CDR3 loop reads CASSLETGTEAFF. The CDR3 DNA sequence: TGTGCCAGTAGTTTGGAGACAGGGACTGAAGCTTTCTTT. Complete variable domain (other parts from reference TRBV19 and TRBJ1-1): DGGITQSPKYLFRKEGQNVTLSCEQNLNHDAMYWYRQDPGQGLRLIYYSQIVNDFQKGDIAEGYSVSREKKESFPLTVTSAQKNPTAFYLCASSLETGTEAFFGQGTRLTVV.

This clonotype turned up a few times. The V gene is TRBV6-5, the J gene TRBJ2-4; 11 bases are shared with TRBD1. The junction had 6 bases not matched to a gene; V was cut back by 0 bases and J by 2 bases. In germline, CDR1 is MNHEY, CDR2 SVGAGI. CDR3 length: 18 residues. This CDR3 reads CASSYSGGQGATKNIQYF. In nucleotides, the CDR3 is TGTGCCAGCAGTTACTCAGGCGGACAGGGGGCGACCAAAAACATTCAGTACTTC.